This T cell receptor (beta chain) appears in the sequencing data of a study of PD-1 blockade in classical Hodgkin lymphoma. The CDR3 is 11 amino acids. CDR1 is LNHDA and CDR2 is SQIVND in the germline V gene (reference sequence). V lost 8 bases and J lost 8, with 9 bases in between. Here immunoSEQ multiplex PCR was the method, and the copy in TCRdb shows in-frame clones only, minus some. The table records about 58,000 clones, approximately 90% of them present only once. After autologous stem cell transplantation all patients relapsed, and prior brentuximab vedotin exposure differed between cohorts. Progressive disease, partial response or complete response was each patient's best response. General study results and limits: Possibly reflecting disease activity or prior therapy, repertoire differences have causes that remain undefined. Reports indicated that newly diagnosed patients had lower baseline TCR diversity than healthy donors did. Baseline diversity in complete responders resembled that of newly diagnosed patients.

With regard to this clone: Its target is not known.

V is TRBV19 and J is TRBJ1-4; D ambiguous. The clonotype originates from a human donor with classical Hodgkin lymphoma. The sequencing here drew on peripheral blood mononuclear cells (PBMCs), taken before the second cycle of nivolumab. The CDR3 bases are TGTGCCAGTTTATCAGCGGAAAAACTGTTTTTT. It specifies CASLSAEKLFF.